This T cell receptor (beta chain) stems from a study of blood T cell repertoires in COVID-19. Study-wide context: COVID-19 samples, acute and convalescent, were from the United States, Italy and Spain.

Repertoires were generated with immunoSEQ multiplex PCR, while TCRdb's copy carries only in-frame clones and drops some. This repertoire shows some 350,000 clones, about 90% found once; its top ten account for around 6%. The length of the CDR3 is 15 residues. Germline values: CDR1 MNHEY, CDR2 SMNVEV (reference sequence). V was cut by 6 bases and J by 4 bases, with 13 bases left in between. J is TRBJ1-6 and V is TRBV27; D unclear. The source is a woman aged 45 to 65 with COVID-19, enrolled during active disease. The specimen sequenced was peripheral blood. CDR3 nucleotide sequence: TGTGCCAGCAGAGACACGAATTGGTATAATTCACCCCTCCACTTT. Translating gives CASRDTNWYNSPLHF.